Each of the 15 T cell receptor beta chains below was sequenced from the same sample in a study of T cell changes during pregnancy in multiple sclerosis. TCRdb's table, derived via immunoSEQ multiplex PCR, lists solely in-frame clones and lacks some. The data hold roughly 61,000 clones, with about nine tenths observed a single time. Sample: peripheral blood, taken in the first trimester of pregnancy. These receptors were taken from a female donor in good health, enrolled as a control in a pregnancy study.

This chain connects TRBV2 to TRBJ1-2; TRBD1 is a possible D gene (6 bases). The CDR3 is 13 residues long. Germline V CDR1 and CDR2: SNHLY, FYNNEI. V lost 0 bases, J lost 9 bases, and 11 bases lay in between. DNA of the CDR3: TGTGCCAGCAGTGAAGCGACGGACAGCCGCTACACCTTC. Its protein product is CASSEATDSRYTF. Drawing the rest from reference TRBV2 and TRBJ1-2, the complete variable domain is EPEVTQTPSHQVTQMGQEVILRCVPISNHLYFYWYRQILGQKVEFLVSFYNNEISEKSEIFDDQFSVERPDGSNFTLKIRSTKLEDSAMYFCASSEATDSRYTFGSGTRLTVV.

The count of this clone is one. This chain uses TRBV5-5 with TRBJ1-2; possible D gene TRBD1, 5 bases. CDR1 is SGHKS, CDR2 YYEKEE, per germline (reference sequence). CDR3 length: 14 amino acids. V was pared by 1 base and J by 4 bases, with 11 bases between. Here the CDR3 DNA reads TGTGCCAGCAGCTTGCCGACAGTTCCCTATGGCTACACCTTC. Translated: CASSLPTVPYGYTF.

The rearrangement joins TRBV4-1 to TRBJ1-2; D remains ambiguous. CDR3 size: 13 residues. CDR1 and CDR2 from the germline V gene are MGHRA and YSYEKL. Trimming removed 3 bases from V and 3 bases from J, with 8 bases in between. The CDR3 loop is CASSQSTDYGYTF. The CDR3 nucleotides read TGCGCCAGCAGCCAGAGTACGGACTATGGCTACACCTTC.

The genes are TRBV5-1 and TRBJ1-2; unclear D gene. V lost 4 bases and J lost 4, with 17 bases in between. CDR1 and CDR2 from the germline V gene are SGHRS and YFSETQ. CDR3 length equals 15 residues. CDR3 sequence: CASSDNAGLSYGYTF. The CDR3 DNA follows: TGCGCCAGCAGCGACAACGCGGGTTTAAGCTATGGCTACACCTTC.

DNA of the CDR3: TGTGCCACCAGCACCGGCTCGCGAGCGGGAGTATCAGAGACCCAGTACTTC. It specifies CATSTGSRAGVSETQYF. The genes are TRBV15 and TRBJ2-5; TRBD2 matches 8 bases. V shed 4 bases, J shed 4 bases, and the junction held 14 bases outside the gene matches. Germline loops: CDR1 LNHNV, CDR2 YYDKDF (reference sequence). This CDR3 has 17 amino acids. Filled out from reference TRBV15 and TRBJ2-5, the complete variable domain reads DAMVIQNPRYQVTQFGKPVTLSCSQTLNHNVMYWYQQKSSQAPKLLFHYYDKDFNNEADTPDNFQSRRPNTSFCFLDIRSPGLGDTAMYLCATSTGSRAGVSETQYFGPGTRLLVL.

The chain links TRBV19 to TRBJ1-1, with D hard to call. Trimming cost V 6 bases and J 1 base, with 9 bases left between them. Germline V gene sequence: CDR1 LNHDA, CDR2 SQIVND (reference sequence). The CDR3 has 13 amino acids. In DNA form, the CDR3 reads TGTGCCAGTAGCGGACGGGGGAACACTGAAGCTTTCTTT. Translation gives CASSGRGNTEAFF.

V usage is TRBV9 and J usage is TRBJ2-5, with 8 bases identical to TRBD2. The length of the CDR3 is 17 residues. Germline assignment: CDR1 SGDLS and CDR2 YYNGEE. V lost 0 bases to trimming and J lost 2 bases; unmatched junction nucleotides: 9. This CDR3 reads CASSVGRAGGTQETQYF. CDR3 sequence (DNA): TGTGCCAGCAGCGTAGGACGGGCGGGGGGTACTCAAGAGACCCAGTACTTC. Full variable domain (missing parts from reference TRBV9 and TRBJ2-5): DSGVTQTPKHLITATGQRVTLRCSPRSGDLSVYWYQQSLDQGLQFLIQYYNGEERAKGNILERFSAQQFPDLHSELNLSSLELGDSALYFCASSVGRAGGTQETQYFGPGTRLLVL.

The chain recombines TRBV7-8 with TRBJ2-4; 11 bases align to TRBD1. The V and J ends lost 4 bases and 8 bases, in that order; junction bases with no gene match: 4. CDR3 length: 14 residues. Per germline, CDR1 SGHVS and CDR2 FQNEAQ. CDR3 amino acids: CASSSGTGGDIQYF. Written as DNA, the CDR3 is TGTGCCAGCAGCTCCGGGACAGGGGGAGACATTCAGTACTTC.

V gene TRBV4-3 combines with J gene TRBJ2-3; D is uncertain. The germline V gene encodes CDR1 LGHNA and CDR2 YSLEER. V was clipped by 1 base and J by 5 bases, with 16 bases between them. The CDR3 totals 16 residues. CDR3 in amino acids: CASSQVPGIVKDTQYF. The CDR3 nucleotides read TGCGCCAGCAGCCAAGTCCCAGGAATTGTGAAAGATACGCAGTATTTT.

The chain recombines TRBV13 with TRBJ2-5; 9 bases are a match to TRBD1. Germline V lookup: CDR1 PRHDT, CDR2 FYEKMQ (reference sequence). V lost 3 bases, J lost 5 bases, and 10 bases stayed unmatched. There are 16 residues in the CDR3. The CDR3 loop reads CASSFRGQGYSETQYF. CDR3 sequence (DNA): TGTGCCAGCAGCTTCCGGGGACAGGGATATTCGGAGACCCAGTACTTC.

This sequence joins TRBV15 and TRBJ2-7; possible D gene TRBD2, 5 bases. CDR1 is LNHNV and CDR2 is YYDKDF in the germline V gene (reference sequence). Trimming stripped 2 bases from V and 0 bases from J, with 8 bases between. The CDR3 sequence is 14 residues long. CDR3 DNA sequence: TGTGCCACCAGCAGACCAGCGGACTCCTACGAGCAGTACTTC. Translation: CATSRPADSYEQYF.

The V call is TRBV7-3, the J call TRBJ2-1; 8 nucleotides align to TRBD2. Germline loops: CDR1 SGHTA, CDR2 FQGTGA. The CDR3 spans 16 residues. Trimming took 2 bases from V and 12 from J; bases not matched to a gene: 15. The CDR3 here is CASSLEGSFSGGVQFF. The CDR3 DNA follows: TGTGCCAGCAGCTTAGAGGGGTCGTTTTCGGGAGGGGTGCAGTTCTTC.

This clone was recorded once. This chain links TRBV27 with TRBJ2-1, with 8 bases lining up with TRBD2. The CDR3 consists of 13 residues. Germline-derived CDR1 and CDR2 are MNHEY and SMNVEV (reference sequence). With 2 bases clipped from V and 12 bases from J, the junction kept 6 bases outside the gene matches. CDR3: CASSLSSGVRQFF. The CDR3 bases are TGTGCCAGCAGTTTAAGTAGCGGGGTGCGGCAGTTCTTC.

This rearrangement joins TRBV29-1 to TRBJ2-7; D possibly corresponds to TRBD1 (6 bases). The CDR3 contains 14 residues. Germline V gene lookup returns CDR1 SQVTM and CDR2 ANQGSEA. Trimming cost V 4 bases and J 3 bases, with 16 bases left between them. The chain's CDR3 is CSVGVQGRGYEQYF. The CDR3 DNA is TGCAGCGTTGGGGTGCAGGGGCGAGGCTACGAGCAGTACTTC.

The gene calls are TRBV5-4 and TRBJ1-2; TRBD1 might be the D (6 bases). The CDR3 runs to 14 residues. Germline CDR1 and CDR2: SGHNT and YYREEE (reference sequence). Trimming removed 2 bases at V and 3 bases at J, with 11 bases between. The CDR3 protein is CASSFVQGDYGYTF. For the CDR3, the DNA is TGTGCCAGCAGCTTCGTACAGGGTGACTATGGCTACACCTTC.